These 21 T cell receptor beta chains originate from one sample sequenced in a study of blood T cell repertoires in COVID-19. The table came from immunoSEQ multiplex PCR; TCRdb's copy has only in-frame clones and leaves some out. The sample has under 150,000 clones, roughly four fifths seen once. The sequenced sample was peripheral blood. The receptors stem from a human donor in a cohort sampled during active COVID-19.

The sample holds one count of this clone. The chain recombines TRBV5-1 with TRBJ2-1; no clear D gene. CDR3 length: 15 residues. V lost 0 bases, J lost 0 bases, and 7 bases lay in between. Germline loops: CDR1 SGHRS, CDR2 YFSETQ. In nucleotides, the CDR3 is TGCGCCAGCAGCTTGGTCCGGTTCTCCTACAATGAGCAGTTCTTC. Encoded protein: CASSLVRFSYNEQFF.

The sample holds one count of this clone. The J gene is TRBJ1-1, the V gene TRBV3-1 (or the pseudogene TRBV3-2); a weak D match, TRBD1 (5 bases). Deletions cut 0 bases from V and 1 base from J, with 12 bases between. The CDR3 consists of 16 residues. Germline CDR1 and CDR2: LGHDT and YNNKEL (reference sequence). The DNA of the CDR3 is TGTGCCAGCAGCCAAGAGTTGGAGGGGACGAACACTGAAGCTTTCTTT. It encodes CASSQELEGTNTEAFF.

This chain joins TRBV3-1 (or the pseudogene TRBV3-2) and TRBJ2-7; TRBD2 matches 8 bases. This CDR3 region has 12 residues. The V gene's germline CDR1 is LGHDT and CDR2 YNNKEL (reference sequence). J gave up 5 bases and V 8 bases, and 5 bases lay outside the gene matches. The CDR3 DNA reads TGTGCCAGCGTCTCCGGGGGGGACGAGCAGTACTTC. The encoded protein is CASVSGGDEQYF.

J is TRBJ2-3 and V is TRBV6-5, with D unclear. There are 15 residues in the CDR3. Germline assignment: CDR1 MNHEY and CDR2 SVGAGI. V lost 0 bases, J lost 1 base, and 8 bases lay in between. CDR3 coding DNA: TGTGCCAGCAGTTACTCTTGGGCCCGCACAGATACGCAGTATTTT. As protein: CASSYSWARTDTQYF.

The chain has TRBV5-1 and TRBJ1-5; possibly TRBD1 for D (6 bases). The CDR3 covers 14 residues. Trimming removed 0 bases from V and 5 bases from J, with 9 bases in between. Looked up from germline, CDR1 is SGHRS and CDR2 is YFSETQ. The CDR3 region has the DNA TGCGCCAGCAGCTTGGTGGGGGCGGATCAGCCCCAGCATTTT. Its protein product is CASSLVGADQPQHF.

The rearrangement links TRBV9 to TRBJ1-5; D gene uncertain. The length of the CDR3 is 13 residues. Germline V gene data show CDR1 as SGDLS and CDR2 as YYNGEE. V was shortened by 3 bases and J by 7 bases, with 11 bases between the two germline ends. The CDR3 DNA is TGTGCCAGCAGCGCCACCACGAGCCAGCCCCAGCATTTT. Amino acid sequence: CASSATTSQPQHF.

The rearrangement links TRBV5-8 to TRBJ1-4; 7 positions agree with TRBD1. The CDR3 is 18 amino acids. Per the germline V gene, CDR1 is SGHTS and CDR2 is YDEGEE. V lost 3 bases to trimming and J lost 2 bases; unmatched junction nucleotides: 13. CDR3: CASSSGQTHIVTNEKLFF. The CDR3 DNA follows: TGTGCCAGCAGCTCGGGACAGACCCATATCGTGACTAATGAAAAACTGTTTTTT.

The rearrangement uses TRBV5-1 and TRBJ2-2; unclear D gene. Looked up from germline, CDR1 is SGHRS and CDR2 is YFSETQ. Trimming stripped 0 bases from V and 6 bases from J, with 15 bases between. The CDR3 runs 16 residues. The CDR3 protein is CASSLANSRLAGELFF. DNA of the CDR3: TGCGCCAGCAGCTTGGCCAACAGTCGCTTGGCCGGGGAGCTGTTTTTT.

This chain links TRBV19 with TRBJ1-3; D is ambiguous. Looked up from germline, CDR1 is LNHDA and CDR2 is SQIVND (reference sequence). The CDR3 contains 15 residues. With 3 bases removed from V and 0 bases from J, the gap between germline ends came to 9 bases. This CDR3 is CASSISGDSGNTIYF. The CDR3 DNA reads TGTGCCAGTAGTATCTCCGGGGACTCTGGAAACACCATATATTTT.

The rearrangement uses TRBV28 and TRBJ2-1; TRBD2 agrees at 10 bases. V trimming: 6 bases; J trimming: 2 bases; junction bases outside the gene matches: 4. Germline V gives CDR1 MDHEN, CDR2 SYDVKM. The CDR3 spans 15 residues. The chain's CDR3 is CASSSAGGAYNEQFF. CDR3 DNA sequence: TGTGCCAGCAGCTCAGCGGGGGGGGCCTACAATGAGCAGTTCTTC.

The chain joins TRBV28 to TRBJ1-5, with unresolved D. The CDR3 runs 15 residues. The V and J ends lost 5 bases and 0 bases respectively, with 11 bases between them. Germline CDR1 MDHEN, CDR2 SYDVKM. CDR3 bases: TGTGCCAGCAGTGGTTGGAGGGATAGCAATCAGCCCCAGCATTTT. Protein product: CASSGWRDSNQPQHF.

This clone turned up a few times. V usage is TRBV6-1 and J usage is TRBJ1-3; no clear D. The V gene lost 1 base and the J gene lost 4 bases, with 8 bases spanning the gap. The CDR3 extends over 14 amino acids. CDR1 is MNHNS and CDR2 is SASEGT in the germline V gene. The CDR3 region is CASSEGRTGNTIYF. The DNA for the CDR3 is TGTGCCAGCAGTGAAGGGAGGACGGGAAACACCATATATTTT.

The CDR3 loop reads CASSLTGGQETQYF. Written as DNA, the CDR3 is TGTGCCAGCAGCCTGACGGGGGGGCAAGAGACCCAGTACTTC. The rearrangement uses TRBV9 and TRBJ2-5, with 8 bases fitting TRBD2. CDR1 is SGDLS and CDR2 is YYNGEE in the germline V gene. The CDR3 covers 14 residues. V was clipped by 4 bases and J by 2 bases; unmatched bases: 4. The variable domain in full, completed from reference TRBV9 and TRBJ2-5, reads DSGVTQTPKHLITATGQRVTLRCSPRSGDLSVYWYQQSLDQGLQFLIQYYNGEERAKGNILERFSAQQFPDLHSELNLSSLELGDSALYFCASSLTGGQETQYFGPGTRLLVL.

The table lists this clone with a count of one. The CDR3 DNA sequence: TGTGCCTGGACCGCCAGCGGGGGCTACGAGCAGTACTTC. Translated: CAWTASGGYEQYF. V and J are TRBV30 and TRBJ2-7; 8 nucleotides match TRBD2. Germline CDR1 is GTSNPN and CDR2 is SVGIG (reference sequence). This CDR3 spans 13 amino acids. V shed 4 bases and J 3 bases; nucleotides not matched to a gene: 5.

The rearrangement links TRBV14 to TRBJ2-3, with TRBD1 identical over 9 bases. Germline V gene sequence: CDR1 SGHDN, CDR2 FVKESK. The CDR3 runs to 15 residues. The V segment lost 2 bases and the J segment 4 bases; nucleotides outside the gene matches: 4. CDR3 amino acids: CASSQPGTGSDTQYF. CDR3 nucleotide sequence: TGTGCCAGCAGCCAACCCGGGACAGGGTCAGATACGCAGTATTTT. Using reference TRBV14 and TRBJ2-3 for the parts outside the CDR3, the full variable domain is EAGVTQFPSHSVIEKGQTVTLRCDPISGHDNLYWYRRVMGKEIKFLLHFVKESKQDESGMPNNRFLAERTGGTYSTLKVQPAELEDSGVYFCASSQPGTGSDTQYFGPGTRLTVL.

The chain is built from TRBV30 and TRBJ1-3, with TRBD1 matching over 7 bases. CDR1 and CDR2 (germline): GTSNPN, SVGIG (reference sequence). The ends lost 5 bases at V and 7 bases at J; junction bases unmatched: 11. This CDR3 has 14 residues. The CDR3 nucleotides read TGTGCCTGGGAAGGGGGCCAGGGTGGGAACACCATATATTTT. Residues: CAWEGGQGGNTIYF.

The CDR3 region has the DNA TGTGCCAGTAATGGGTGGGGGGTTAATTCACCCCTCCACTTT. Its translation: CASNGWGVNSPLHF. The chain couples TRBV19 to TRBJ1-6, with D possibly being TRBD1 (5 bases). Germline values: CDR1 LNHDA, CDR2 SQIVND (reference sequence). The V gene lost 7 bases and the J gene lost 6 bases, with 13 bases spanning the gap. CDR3 size: 14 residues. Full variable domain (outside the CDR3, taken from reference TRBV19 and TRBJ1-6): DGGITQSPKYLFRKEGQNVTLSCEQNLNHDAMYWYRQDPGQGLRLIYYSQIVNDFQKGDIAEGYSVSREKKESFPLTVTSAQKNPTAFYLCASNGWGVNSPLHFGNGTRLTVT.

The chain is built from TRBV27 and TRBJ2-6; D perhaps matches TRBD2 (6 bases). The CDR3 extends over 17 amino acids. The germline CDR1 and CDR2 sequences are MNHEY and SMNVEV (reference sequence). With 5 bases removed from V and 1 base from J, the gap between germline ends came to 15 bases. The CDR3 DNA sequence: TGTGCCAGCAGTAAAGGGCGGGGAACTTCTGGGGCCAACGTCCTGACTTTC. Its protein is CASSKGRGTSGANVLTF. Filled out from reference TRBV27 and TRBJ2-6, the complete variable domain reads EAQVTQNPRYLITVTGKKLTVTCSQNMNHEYMSWYRQDPGLGLRQIYYSMNVEVTDKGDVPEGYKVSRKEKRNFPLILESPSPNQTSLYFCASSKGRGTSGANVLTFGAGSRLTVL.

The DNA of the CDR3 is TGTGCCTGGAGTGTAAAGCCGGGGAGGAACACTGAAGCTTTCTTT. Amino acid sequence: CAWSVKPGRNTEAFF. The chain links TRBV30 to TRBJ1-1; D gene uncertain. The V end lost 0 bases, the J end lost 1 base, and 12 bases lay between the germline ends. Per the germline V gene, CDR1 is GTSNPN and CDR2 is SVGIG (reference sequence). CDR3 size: 15 residues.

The CDR3 spells CASRPGTGSYEQYF. The CDR3 DNA follows: TGTGCCAGCAGGCCCGGGACAGGGTCCTACGAGCAGTACTTC. V and J are TRBV6-5 and TRBJ2-7; 9 positions agree with TRBD1. This CDR3 is 14 amino acids long. Germline CDR1 MNHEY, CDR2 SVGAGI. The ends lost 6 bases at V and 1 base at J; junction bases unmatched: 4.

The gene calls are TRBV19 and TRBJ1-5; D remains unclear. Per germline, CDR1 LNHDA and CDR2 SQIVND (reference sequence). V was cut by 4 bases and J by 2 bases, with 9 bases left in between. CDR3 length: 14 residues. CDR3 loop: CASSTPVRNQPQHF. The CDR3 nucleotides read TGTGCCAGTAGTACCCCCGTCCGCAATCAGCCCCAGCATTTT.